The TCR beta chain described here comes from a study of T cell responses to AZD1222 COVID-19 vaccine. Study-wide findings and caveats: The span of vaccine-associated CD4 TCRs extended across spike, with dominance at 160-218 and 743-854. The reported proportion of spike-specific TCRs targeting unmutated variant regions was nearly half. Repertoire collection took place solely once the T cell response had peaked.

Comment on this clone: Its antigen is unidentified.

Sequencing was performed with immunoSEQ multiplex PCR; in TCRdb, only in-frame clones are kept and a portion is missing. Of under 80,000 clones listed, 79% are singletons. The CDR3 has 17 residues. V gave up 3 bases and J gave up 10 bases, with 28 bases separating them. The germline V gene has CDR1 MDHEN and CDR2 SYDVKM. The sample consisted of peripheral blood, taken on day 0 of MenACWY control vaccination. The J gene is TRBJ2-7, the V gene TRBV28, with D perhaps matching TRBD1 (7 bases). The receptor was isolated from an adult in good health. This CDR3 reads CASSLGSPGGSFREQYF. CDR3 nucleotides: TGTGCCAGCAGTTTGGGGTCGCCAGGGGGGTCTTTTCGGGAACAGTACTTC.